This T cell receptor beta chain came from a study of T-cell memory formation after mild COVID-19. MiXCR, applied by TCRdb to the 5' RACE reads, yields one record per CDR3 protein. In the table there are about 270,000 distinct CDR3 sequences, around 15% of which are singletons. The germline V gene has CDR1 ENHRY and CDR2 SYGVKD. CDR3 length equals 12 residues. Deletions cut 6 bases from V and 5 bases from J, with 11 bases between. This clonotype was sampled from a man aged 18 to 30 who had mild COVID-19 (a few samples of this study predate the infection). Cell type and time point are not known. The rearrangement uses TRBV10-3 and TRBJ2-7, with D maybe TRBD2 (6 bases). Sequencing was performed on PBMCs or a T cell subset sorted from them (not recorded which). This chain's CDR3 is CAISLGGDEQYF. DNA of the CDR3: TGTGCCATCAGCCTCGGAGGGGACGAGCAGTACTTC.